A selection of T cell receptor beta chains follows, all from one sample in a study of shared clonotypes between healthy human individuals. Assay used: immunoSEQ multiplex PCR; TCRdb lists only in-frame clones, some missing. Counted here are about 960,000 clones, approximately 80% occurring once; the ten biggest clones make up about 1.5%. The sample consisted of memory CD4+ T cells sorted from blood. The receptors here all came from a man younger than 35 in good health. Both conserved end residues are part of each CDR3. The order of the fields is D gene, J gene, V gene, clone size, CDR3 DNA, CDR3 protein. D genes are given only for firm matches. A row's size may be missing; if present it is once, few, many or a size class.

D: .; J: TRBJ1-2; V: TRBV7-9; size: .; DNA: TGTGCCAGCAGCTTTAGGGGTGGCTATGGCTACACCTTC; CDR3: CASSFRGGYGYTF
D: .; J: TRBJ1-1; V: TRBV7-6; size: many; DNA: TGTGCCAGCAGCTTAAATCCACAAGCGGGTGAAGCTTTCTTT; CDR3: CASSLNPQAGEAFF
D: TRBD2; J: TRBJ2-5; V: TRBV2; size: few; DNA: TGTGCCAGCAGTGAAATGAGAAGCGGGAGGGCCAGCCGGGAGACCCAGTACTTC; CDR3: CASSEMRSGRASRETQYF
D: .; J: TRBJ1-6; V: TRBV5-1; size: once; DNA: TGCGCCAGCAGCTTGGCCGGGCAGGGTTATGGCTCACCCCTCCACTTT; CDR3: CASSLAGQGYGSPLHF
D: TRBD2; J: TRBJ2-5; V: TRBV4-1; size: few; DNA: TGCGCCAGCAGCCAAGCCCCCACTAGCGCCCAAGAGACCCAGTACTTC; CDR3: CASSQAPTSAQETQYF
D: TRBD1; J: TRBJ2-4; V: TRBV5-1; size: .; DNA: TGCGCCAGCAGCCCGGGACAGGGAGAAAACATTCAGTACTTC; CDR3: CASSPGQGENIQYF
D: TRBD2; J: TRBJ2-7; V: TRBV18; size: .; DNA: TGTGCCAGCTCACCAGTTCTAGCGGGCAACTACGAGCAGTACTTC; CDR3: CASSPVLAGNYEQYF
D: TRBD2; J: TRBJ2-3; V: TRBV9; size: .; DNA: TGTGCCAGCAGCCCTGCTAGCGGGAGGTCGGGAGATACGCAGTATTTT; CDR3: CASSPASGRSGDTQYF
D: TRBD2; J: TRBJ2-1; V: TRBV7-2; size: .; DNA: TGTGCCAGCAGCGGGCAGAGCGGGAGCTCCTACAATGAGCAGTTCTTC; CDR3: CASSGQSGSSYNEQFF
D: .; J: TRBJ1-1; V: TRBV5-8; size: many; DNA: TGTGCCAGCAGCCAGAGGACAGTGAGAAACACTGAAGCTTTCTTT; CDR3: CASSQRTVRNTEAFF
D: .; J: TRBJ1-6; V: TRBV6-5; size: .; DNA: TGTGCCAGCAGTTATGGGCTTAGCTCCTATAATTCACCCCTCCACTTT; CDR3: CASSYGLSSYNSPLHF
D: .; J: TRBJ1-1; V: TRBV11-3; size: .; DNA: TGTGCCAGCAGCTCACAGGGCGGGGAAGCTTTCTTT; CDR3: CASSSQGGEAFF
D: .; J: TRBJ2-5; V: TRBV7-9; size: .; DNA: TGTGCCACGGGGTTGGGGGCCGAGACCCAGTACTTC; CDR3: CATGLGAETQYF
D: .; J: TRBJ1-3; V: TRBV6-5; size: .; DNA: TGTGCCAGCAGTGCGGGCAGTCCTGGAAACACCATATATTTT; CDR3: CASSAGSPGNTIYF
D: .; J: TRBJ2-1; V: TRBV2; size: .; DNA: TGTGCCAGCAGGCGGAACTCGCCGGAGCAGTTCTTC; CDR3: CASRRNSPEQFF
D: .; J: TRBJ1-5; V: TRBV7-2; size: .; DNA: TGTGCCAGCAGCTGGCAAAGCAATCAGCCCCAGCATTTT; CDR3: CASSWQSNQPQHF
D: .; J: TRBJ1-2; V: TRBV5-1; size: once; DNA: TGCGCCAGCAGCTTGGCCAAAGGCGGAACGAGGAATGGCTATGGCTACACCTTC; CDR3: CASSLAKGGTRNGYGYTF
D: .; J: TRBJ1-2; V: TRBV11-2; size: .; DNA: TGTGCCAGCAGCTTAGGGGGGAACTATGGCTACACCTTC; CDR3: CASSLGGNYGYTF
D: .; J: TRBJ1-2; V: TRBV20-1; size: .; DNA: TGCAGTGCTACAGATGGCTACACCTTC; CDR3: CSATDGYTF
D: TRBD1; J: TRBJ1-2; V: TRBV7-2; size: few; DNA: TGTGCCAGCAGCTTAGGAGGGACAGGGGGCTATGGCTACACCTTC; CDR3: CASSLGGTGGYGYTF
D: TRBD2; J: TRBJ2-3; V: TRBV19; size: .; DNA: TGTGCCAGTAATGGTCTAGCGGGGACAGATACGCAGTATTTT; CDR3: CASNGLAGTDTQYF
D: .; J: TRBJ1-1; V: TRBV30; size: few; DNA: TGTGCCTGGAAGAGTGAGGACACTGAAGCTTTCTTT; CDR3: CAWKSEDTEAFF
D: .; J: TRBJ2-7; V: TRBV7-8; size: .; DNA: TGTGCCAGCAGCGCCCCGTCCTACGAGCAGTACTTC; CDR3: CASSAPSYEQYF
D: TRBD2; J: TRBJ2-7; V: TRBV2; size: .; DNA: TGTGCCAGCAAGGGACTAGCGGTATACGAGCAGTACTTC; CDR3: CASKGLAVYEQYF
D: .; J: TRBJ2-1; V: TRBV18; size: .; DNA: TGTGTCAGCTCACCTGGTGACAGGGAGGCGTACAATGAGCAGTTCTTC; CDR3: CVSSPGDREAYNEQFF
D: TRBD1; J: TRBJ1-2; V: TRBV5-1; size: .; DNA: TGCGCCAGCAGCTTGGTCGTGGGACAGCGCCCCTATGGCTACACCTTC; CDR3: CASSLVVGQRPYGYTF
D: .; J: TRBJ2-5; V: TRBV2; size: .; DNA: TGTGCCAGCAGGGTCTTGGCGGGACCACAAGAGACCCAGTACTTC; CDR3: CASRVLAGPQETQYF